Each of the 5 T cell receptor beta chains below was sequenced from the same sample in a study of cytomegalovirus exposure and HLA in healthy donors. 60 Vbeta and 13 Jbeta primers were used in PCR. Repertoires were generated with immunoSEQ multiplex PCR, while TCRdb's copy carries only in-frame clones and drops some. The data contain about 190,000 clones, 75% to 85% of them singletons. Sequenced: PBMCs. These receptors all come from a woman aged 18-29 years in good health and CMV-seronegative.

This chain connects TRBV2 to TRBJ2-7, with D perhaps TRBD2 (5 bases). This CDR3 has 12 residues. From germline, CDR1 is SNHLY and CDR2 FYNNEI. The V gene lost 5 bases and the J gene lost 5 bases, with 10 bases spanning the gap. This CDR3 reads CASSPGFHEQYF. CDR3 sequence (DNA): TGTGCCAGCAGTCCGGGGTTCCACGAGCAGTACTTC.

The rearrangement links TRBV5-6 to TRBJ2-3, with 8 bases lining up with TRBD1. With V trimmed by 3 bases and J by 2 bases, 5 bases remained unmatched. CDR1 and CDR2 from the germline V gene are SGHDT and YYEEEE. The CDR3 is 15 residues long. The CDR3 nucleotides read TGTGCCAGCAGCTCGACAGGGGAGGTCACAGATACGCAGTATTTT. Protein product: CASSSTGEVTDTQYF.

The chain links TRBV11-2 to TRBJ1-1, with D unresolved. V was cut by 5 bases and J by 1 base, with 5 bases left in between. CDR3 length: 12 amino acids. Germline CDR1 reads SGHAT; CDR2 reads FQNNGV. CDR3 coding DNA: TGTGCCAGCAGCCCCCGGAACACTGAAGCTTTCTTT. This gives the protein CASSPRNTEAFF.

The V gene is TRBV5-1, the J gene TRBJ2-1; 7 bases map to TRBD1. There are 14 residues in the CDR3. Germline V gene lookup returns CDR1 SGHRS and CDR2 YFSETQ. The trim removed 4 bases at V and 2 bases at J, leaving 3 bases unmatched. DNA for the CDR3: TGCGCCAGCAGCCCAGGGGGAACCTACAATGAGCAGTTCTTC. It specifies CASSPGGTYNEQFF.

This clone has only a few counts. The chain combines TRBV18 with TRBJ1-1, with unresolved D. There are 14 residues in the CDR3. The germline V gene has CDR1 KGHSH and CDR2 LQKENI. V was pared by 5 bases and J by 6 bases, with 16 bases between. In nucleotides, the CDR3 is TGTGCCAGCTCATCGTTTGGGGAGGGCGCTGAAGCTTTCTTT. Amino acid sequence: CASSSFGEGAEAFF. Using reference TRBV18 and TRBJ1-1 for the parts outside the CDR3, the full variable domain is NAGVMQNPRHLVRRRGQEARLRCSPMKGHSHVYWYRQLPEEGLKFMVYLQKENIIDESGMPKERFSAEFPKEGPSILRIQQVVRGDSAAYFCASSSFGEGAEAFFGQGTRLTVV.